The rows below give T cell receptor beta chains drawn from one sample of a study of chemoradiotherapy in HPV16-positive cancers. The repertoire was sequenced with immunoSEQ multiplex PCR; TCRdb's copy has only in-frame clones and lacks some. The table has more than 1,100 clones, 86% seen once. The sequenced sample was tumor tissue, obtained from a patient who underwent chemoradiotherapy. Source of these receptors: a human donor with HPV-associated anogenital cancer. The CDR3 runs from the conserved cysteine through the conserved F or W. D genes are given only for firm matches. Where a row states a size, it is once, few, many or the class of an expanded clone; other rows omit it.

- TRBJ1-1 - TRBV9 TGTGCCAGCAGCGCTCCCCGAGGGATGAACACTGAAGCTTTCTTT CASSAPRGMNTEAFF
- TRBJ2-1 - TRBV5-1 TGCGCCAGCAGCTTGAACCTCAATGAGCAGTTCTTC CASSLNLNEQFF
- TRBJ1-1 - TRBV9 TGTGCCAGCAGCGGATCGACAGGACCGAACACTGAAGCTTTCTTT CASSGSTGPNTEAFF
- TRBJ1-1 - TRBV5-1 TGCGCCAGCAGCTTGTGGGGGGAAACTGAAGCTTTCTTT CASSLWGETEAFF
- TRBJ1-1 - TRBV6-5 TGTGCCAGCAGTTATTCCGGGCGGACTGAAGCTTTCTTT CASSYSGRTEAFF
- TRBJ2-3 - TRBV11-3 TGTGCCAGCAGCGCACAGGGAAACGTAGATACGCAGTATTTT CASSAQGNVDTQYF
- TRBJ2-3 - TRBV6-4 TGTGCCAGCAGTGACGGGCGAACAGATACGCAGTATTTT CASSDGRTDTQYF
large TRBJ1-1 - TRBV9 TGTGCCAGCAGCTCTCCGGGGTACACTGAAGCTTTCTTT CASSSPGYTEAFF
- TRBJ2-7 - TRBV11-2 TGTGCCAGCAGTCACGGTCGGGCCCTCGAGCAGTACTTC CASSHGRALEQYF
- TRBJ1-1 - TRBV18 TGTGCCAGCTCACCACCATGGGGGAACACTGAAGCTTTCTTT CASSPPWGNTEAFF
few TRBJ1-1 - TRBV7-9 TGTGCCAGCAGCCACAGAACTCCGAACACTGAAGCTTTCTTT CASSHRTPNTEAFF
- TRBJ1-1 - TRBV9 TGTGCCAGCAGCCGAAAGCAGGGTCCTAACACTGAAGCTTTCTTT CASSRKQGPNTEAFF
- TRBJ1-1 - TRBV21-1 TGTGCCAGCAGCAAAGCGCGAGGGGTCGCTGAAGCTTTCTTT CASSKARGVAEAFF
- TRBJ2-5 - TRBV29-1 TGCAGCGTCGAGGACTACACACCGGGGGAGACCCAGTACTTC CSVEDYTPGETQYF
once TRBJ1-6 - TRBV7-2 TGTGCCAGCAGCCGAGGACAGCAGAATTCACCCCTCCACTTT CASSRGQQNSPLHF
- TRBJ1-1 - TRBV4-2 TGTGCCAGCAGCCCCCGGGCCGGGAACACTGAAGCTTTCTTT CASSPRAGNTEAFF
- TRBJ1-6 - TRBV6-1 TGTGCCAGCAGTGAGATAGGTCCAAATTCACCCCTCCACTTT CASSEIGPNSPLHF
- TRBJ1-4 TRBD1 TRBV5-5 TGTGCCAGCAGCCCGACAGGGGGGGTTGGAAAACTGTTTTTT CASSPTGGVGKLFF
- TRBJ2-3 TRBD2 TRBV11-3 TGTGCCAGCAGCTTGGGAAGCGGGGGGTACGGCACAGATACGCAGTATTTT CASSLGSGGYGTDTQYF
- TRBJ2-7 - TRBV15 TGTGCCACCAAAAAGTCAGAGTTCTACGAGCAGTACTTC CATKKSEFYEQYF
- TRBJ2-1 - TRBV5-1 TGCGCCAGCAACTCCCGGGGCTACAATGAGCAGTTCTTC CASNSRGYNEQFF
- TRBJ1-5 TRBD1 TRBV27 TGTGCCAGCAGCACGACAGGGGTATCTGGCCAGCCCCAGCATTTT CASSTTGVSGQPQHF
- TRBJ2-5 - TRBV19 TGTGCCAGTAGTTATAGGGCTTTTTCAGAGACCCAGTACTTC CASSYRAFSETQYF
- TRBJ2-3 TRBD2 TRBV4-2 TGTGCCAGCAGCCAAGATAATAGCGGGGGAGGAGATACGCAGTATTTT CASSQDNSGGGDTQYF
- TRBJ2-2 TRBD1 TRBV6-1 TGTGCCAGCCGGGAAAGGGGGCCACAGACCGGGGAGCTGTTTTTT CASRERGPQTGELFF
- TRBJ1-1 - TRBV7-9 TGTGCCAGCAGTTCGAAGCAGGGTGAAGCTTTCTTT CASSSKQGEAFF
- TRBJ1-2 - TRBV6-4 TGTGCCAGCAGTGACACCCCTCAAGCTAACTATGGCGGCTACACCTTC CASSDTPQANYGGYTF
- TRBJ2-5 - TRBV21-1 TGTGCCAGCAGCTCTCCGACAGGTCAAGAGACCCAGTACTTC CASSSPTGQETQYF
few TRBJ1-5 - TRBV7-7 TGTGCCAGCAGCTTAGTCGTCAATCAGCCCCAGCATTTT CASSLVVNQPQHF
- TRBJ2-5 TRBD1 TRBV29-1 TGCAGCGTTGAGGACAGGGGGGTGACGACCCAGTACTTC CSVEDRGVTTQYF
- TRBJ2-3 - TRBV5-1 TGCGCCAGCAGCTTGTCAACAGCGGTGGGTCCAGATACGCAGTATTTT CASSLSTAVGPDTQYF
- TRBJ1-4 - TRBV5-1 TGCGCCAGCAGCGCGCACGGGAAACCTAATGAAAAACTGTTTTTT CASSAHGKPNEKLFF